This TCR beta chain was sequenced in a study of cytomegalovirus exposure and HLA in healthy donors. As for this clone: The sample holds other DNA sequences that translate to the same CDR3.

The primer mix had 60 Vbeta and 13 Jbeta primers. Data came from immunoSEQ multiplex PCR; TCRdb stores just in-frame clones and leaves some out. The sample comprises about 160,000 clones, approximately 78% of which are singletons, and about 1.9% rests with the top ten. The source is a woman under 30 in good health and CMV-seronegative. Sample: PBMCs.

CDR3 region: CASGLGAGIGHEQYF. The CDR3 region has the DNA TGTGCTAGTGGTTTGGGGGCCGGGATCGGCCACGAGCAGTACTTC. V and J are TRBV12-5 and TRBJ2-7, with D tentatively TRBD2 (5 bases). Germline V gives CDR1 LGHNT, CDR2 FRNRAP. With 1 base removed from V and 5 bases from J, the gap between germline ends came to 15 bases. CDR3 size: 15 residues.